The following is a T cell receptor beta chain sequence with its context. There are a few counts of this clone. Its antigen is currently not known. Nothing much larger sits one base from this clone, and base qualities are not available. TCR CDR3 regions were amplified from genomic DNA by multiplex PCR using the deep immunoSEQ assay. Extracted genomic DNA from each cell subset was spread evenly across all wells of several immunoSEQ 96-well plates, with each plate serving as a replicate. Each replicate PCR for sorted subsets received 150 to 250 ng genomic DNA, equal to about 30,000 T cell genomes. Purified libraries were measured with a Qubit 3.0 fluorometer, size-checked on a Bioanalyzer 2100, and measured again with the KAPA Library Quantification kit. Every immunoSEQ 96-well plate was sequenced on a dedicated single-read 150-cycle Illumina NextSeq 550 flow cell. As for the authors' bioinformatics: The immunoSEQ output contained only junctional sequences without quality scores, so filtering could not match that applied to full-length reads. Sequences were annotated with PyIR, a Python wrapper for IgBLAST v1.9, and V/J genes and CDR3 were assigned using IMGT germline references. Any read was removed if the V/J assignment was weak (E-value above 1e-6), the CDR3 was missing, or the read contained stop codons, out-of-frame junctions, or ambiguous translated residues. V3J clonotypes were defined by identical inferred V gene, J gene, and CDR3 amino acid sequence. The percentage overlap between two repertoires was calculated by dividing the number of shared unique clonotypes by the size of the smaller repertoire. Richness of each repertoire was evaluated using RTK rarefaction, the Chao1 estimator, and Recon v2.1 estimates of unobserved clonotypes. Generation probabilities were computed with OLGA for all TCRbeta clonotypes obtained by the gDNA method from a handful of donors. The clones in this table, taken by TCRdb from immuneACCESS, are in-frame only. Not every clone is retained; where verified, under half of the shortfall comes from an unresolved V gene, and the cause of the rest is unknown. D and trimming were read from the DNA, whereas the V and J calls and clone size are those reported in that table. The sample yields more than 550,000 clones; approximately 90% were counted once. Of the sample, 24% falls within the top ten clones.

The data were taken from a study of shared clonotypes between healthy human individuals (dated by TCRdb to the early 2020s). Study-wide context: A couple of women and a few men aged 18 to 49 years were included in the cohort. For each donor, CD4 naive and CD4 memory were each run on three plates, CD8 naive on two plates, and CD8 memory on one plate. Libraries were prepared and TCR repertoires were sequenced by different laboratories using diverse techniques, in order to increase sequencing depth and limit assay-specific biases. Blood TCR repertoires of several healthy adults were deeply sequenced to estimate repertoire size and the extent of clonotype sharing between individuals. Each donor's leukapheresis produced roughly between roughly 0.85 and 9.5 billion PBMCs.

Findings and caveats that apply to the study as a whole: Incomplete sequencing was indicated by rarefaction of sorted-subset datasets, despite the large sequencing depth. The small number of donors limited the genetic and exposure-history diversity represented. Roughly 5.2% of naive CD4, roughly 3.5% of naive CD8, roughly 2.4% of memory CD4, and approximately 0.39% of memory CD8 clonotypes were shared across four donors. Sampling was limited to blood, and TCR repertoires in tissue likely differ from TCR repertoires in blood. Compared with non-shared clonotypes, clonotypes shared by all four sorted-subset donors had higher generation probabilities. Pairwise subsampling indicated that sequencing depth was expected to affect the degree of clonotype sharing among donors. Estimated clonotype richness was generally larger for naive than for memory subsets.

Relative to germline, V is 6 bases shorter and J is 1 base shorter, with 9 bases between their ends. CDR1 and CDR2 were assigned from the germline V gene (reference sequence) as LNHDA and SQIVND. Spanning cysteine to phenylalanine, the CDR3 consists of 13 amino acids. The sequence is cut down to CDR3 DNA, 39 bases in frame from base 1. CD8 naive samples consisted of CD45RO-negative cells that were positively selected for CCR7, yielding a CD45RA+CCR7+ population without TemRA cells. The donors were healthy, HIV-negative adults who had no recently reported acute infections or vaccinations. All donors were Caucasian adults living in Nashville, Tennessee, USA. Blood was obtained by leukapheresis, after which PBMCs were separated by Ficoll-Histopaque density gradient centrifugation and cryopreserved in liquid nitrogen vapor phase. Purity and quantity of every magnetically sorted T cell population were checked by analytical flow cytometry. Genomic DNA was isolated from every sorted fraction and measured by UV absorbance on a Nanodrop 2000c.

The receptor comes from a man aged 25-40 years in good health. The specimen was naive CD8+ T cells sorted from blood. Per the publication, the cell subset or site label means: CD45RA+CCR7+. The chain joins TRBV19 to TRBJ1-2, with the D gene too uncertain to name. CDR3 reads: CASSYTVNYGYTF. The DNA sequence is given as TGTGCCAGTAGCTACACCGTTAACTATGGCTACACCTTC.